A single TCR beta chain is shown here with its context. Here immunoSEQ multiplex PCR was the method, and the copy in TCRdb shows in-frame clones only, minus some. The sample shows 50,000 to 75,000 clones, roughly 80% of them seen only once. The data are from a study of blood T cell repertoires in COVID-19. This CDR3 contains 13 residues. Germline V gene lookup returns CDR1 LNHDA and CDR2 SQIVND (reference sequence). J lost 0 bases, V lost 8 bases, and 2 bases had no gene match. The receptor's source is a man in his sixties with acute or convalescent COVID-19. The sequenced material came from peripheral blood. The J gene is TRBJ2-7, the V gene TRBV19; 9 nucleotides align to TRBD1. CDR3 in amino acids: CASRDRASYEQYF. In DNA, the CDR3 is TGTGCCAGTCGGGACAGGGCCTCCTACGAGCAGTACTTC.